The rows below give T cell receptor beta chains drawn from one sample of a study of beta chain features in type 1 diabetes. Sequenced by immunoSEQ multiplex PCR; TCRdb stores in-frame clones only, minus some. The sample has hundreds of thousands of clones, 13% seen once. The sequenced sample was naive CD4+ T cells from blood. Receptors originate from a man aged 18 to 29 with type 1 diabetes. The CDR3 runs from the conserved cysteine through the conserved F or W. Each record gives: J gene, D gene, V gene, CDR3 protein. D genes are given only for firm matches.

J: TRBJ2-6
D: .
V: TRBV9
CDR3: CASSARGGGANVLTF

J: TRBJ2-7
D: TRBD1
V: TRBV29-1
CDR3: CSVGRTGARGEQYF

J: TRBJ2-2
D: .
V: TRBV27
CDR3: CASSSDTLNTGELFF

J: TRBJ2-5
D: .
V: TRBV30
CDR3: CAWSVAETQYF

J: TRBJ2-7
D: .
V: TRBV18
CDR3: CASSPRDGYEQYF

J: TRBJ1-2
D: .
V: TRBV10-3
CDR3: CAISEFTQNGYTF

J: TRBJ1-2
D: .
V: TRBV15
CDR3: CATGGGNYGYTF

J: TRBJ1-5
D: .
V: TRBV6-4
CDR3: CASSERTNSNQPQHF

J: TRBJ1-1
D: TRBD1
V: TRBV11-3
CDR3: CASSLVLAGGLNTEAFF

J: TRBJ2-7
D: TRBD1
V: TRBV28
CDR3: CASRGQGAYEQYF

J: TRBJ1-2
D: .
V: TRBV28
CDR3: CASSRGLYGYTF

J: TRBJ1-4
D: .
V: TRBV28
CDR3: CASMELNEKLFF

J: TRBJ2-7
D: .
V: TRBV6-1
CDR3: CASRGSYEQYF

J: TRBJ2-5
D: TRBD1
V: TRBV5-1
CDR3: CASSPDRGWEETQYF

J: TRBJ1-1
D: .
V: TRBV5-1
CDR3: CASSPPGTVNTEAFF

J: TRBJ2-5
D: .
V: TRBV18
CDR3: CASSPAISQETQYF

J: TRBJ2-5
D: TRBD1
V: TRBV10-3
CDR3: CAISESNGQGTSETQYF

J: TRBJ2-5
D: .
V: TRBV27
CDR3: CASMKHRVAETQYF

J: TRBJ2-3
D: .
V: TRBV10-2
CDR3: CASSDFLGSSSTDTQYF

J: TRBJ2-7
D: .
V: TRBV4-1
CDR3: CASSQAPYPTGYEQYF

J: TRBJ2-3
D: .
V: TRBV7-2
CDR3: CASSLLGLVDTQYF

J: TRBJ1-4
D: .
V: TRBV5-1
CDR3: CASSTGTATNEKLFF

J: TRBJ1-1
D: .
V: TRBV5-5
CDR3: CASSRQLRNTEAFF

J: TRBJ2-3
D: .
V: TRBV28
CDR3: CASSLGLGVADTQYF

J: TRBJ1-4
D: .
V: TRBV5-4
CDR3: CAMGGTNEKLFF

J: TRBJ2-3
D: TRBD1
V: TRBV6-1
CDR3: CASSQTGPSTDTQYF

J: TRBJ2-1
D: .
V: TRBV7-3
CDR3: CASSLSVGARQFF

J: TRBJ2-7
D: .
V: TRBV6-1
CDR3: CAISGPGVRHEQYF

J: TRBJ1-3
D: .
V: TRBV28
CDR3: CASSPHFQSGNTIYF

J: TRBJ1-2
D: TRBD1
V: TRBV19
CDR3: CASTPMAGGAGYGYTF

J: TRBJ2-1
D: TRBD1
V: TRBV7-2
CDR3: CASSLGGTGNYNEQFF

J: TRBJ1-1
D: TRBD1
V: TRBV6-5
CDR3: CASRTGTGTTEAFF

J: TRBJ1-2
D: .
V: TRBV30
CDR3: CAWSPFQDYGYTF

J: TRBJ2-1
D: TRBD2
V: TRBV2
CDR3: CASRASGGADEQFF

J: TRBJ2-7
D: .
V: TRBV10-3
CDR3: CAISESTPKYEQYF

J: TRBJ2-7
D: .
V: TRBV6-5
CDR3: CASSSDLYEQYF

J: TRBJ1-2
D: .
V: TRBV5-1
CDR3: CASSLEGSWDHGYTF

J: TRBJ1-2
D: .
V: TRBV2
CDR3: CASSVGRGEAGYTF

J: TRBJ2-2
D: .
V: TRBV29-1
CDR3: CSVGNTGELFF

J: TRBJ1-2
D: TRBD1
V: TRBV30
CDR3: CAWTPRGQGYTF

J: TRBJ2-7
D: .
V: TRBV28
CDR3: CASSRDRSYEQYF

J: TRBJ2-1
D: .
V: TRBV6-4
CDR3: CASSDAGASYNEQFF

J: TRBJ1-5
D: .
V: TRBV2
CDR3: CASSEMGQETNQPQHF

J: TRBJ1-5
D: .
V: TRBV6-5
CDR3: CASSVTGQPQHF

J: TRBJ2-7
D: .
V: TRBV20-1
CDR3: CSAGVEEQYF

J: TRBJ1-2
D: TRBD1
V: TRBV10-2
CDR3: CASRGQGASYGYTF

J: TRBJ2-5
D: TRBD1
V: TRBV7-3
CDR3: CASSLRGLTAGGEETQYF

J: TRBJ2-7
D: TRBD1
V: TRBV29-1
CDR3: CSVAPETGQSLSYEQYF

J: TRBJ2-7
D: .
V: TRBV29-1
CDR3: CSVAGSSYEQYF

J: TRBJ1-6
D: .
V: TRBV6-1
CDR3: CASSSIPQDPPLHF

J: TRBJ2-7
D: .
V: TRBV18
CDR3: CASSRQNSYEQYF

J: TRBJ2-2
D: TRBD1
V: TRBV9
CDR3: CASSARSGTGNTGELFF

J: TRBJ2-7
D: TRBD1
V: TRBV29-1
CDR3: CSVEGQGNEQYF

J: TRBJ1-1
D: .
V: TRBV2
CDR3: CASSYVKNTEAFF

J: TRBJ1-6
D: .
V: TRBV28
CDR3: CASSLWGDNSPLHF